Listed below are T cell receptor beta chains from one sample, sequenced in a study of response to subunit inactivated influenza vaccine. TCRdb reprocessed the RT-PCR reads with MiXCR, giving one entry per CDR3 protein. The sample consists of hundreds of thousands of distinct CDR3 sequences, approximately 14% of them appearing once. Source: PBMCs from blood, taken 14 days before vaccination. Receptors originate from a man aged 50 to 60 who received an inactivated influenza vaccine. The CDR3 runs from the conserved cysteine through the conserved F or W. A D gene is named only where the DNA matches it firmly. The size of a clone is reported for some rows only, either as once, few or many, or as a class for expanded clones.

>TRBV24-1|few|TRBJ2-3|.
TGTGCCACCAGTGACCCGGACGGCACAGATACGCAGTATTTT
CATSDPDGTDTQYF
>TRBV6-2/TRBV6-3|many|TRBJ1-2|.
TGTGCCAGCAGTCTCCTGGCAGTCAACTATGGCTACACCTTC
CASSLLAVNYGYTF
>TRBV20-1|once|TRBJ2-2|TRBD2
TGCAGTGCTAGTGGGGTAGCGGGGAACACCGGGGAGCTGTTTTTT
CSASGVAGNTGELFF
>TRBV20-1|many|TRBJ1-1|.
TGCAGTGCTCGACGGGACGGGAACACTGAAGCTTTCTTT
CSARRDGNTEAFF
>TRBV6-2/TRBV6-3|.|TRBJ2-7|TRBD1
TGTGCCAGCAAACCCCCCTCGGGACAGACCTACGAGCAGTACTTC
CASKPPSGQTYEQYF
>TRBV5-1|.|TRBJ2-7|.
TGCGCCAGCAGCGCTCACAGGGAGACCTCCTACGAGCAGTACTTC
CASSAHRETSYEQYF
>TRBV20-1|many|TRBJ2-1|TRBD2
TGCAGTGCTCCCTCACGTAGCGGGAGGTTCGGGAATGAGCAGTTCTTC
CSAPSRSGRFGNEQFF
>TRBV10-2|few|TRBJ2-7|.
TGCGCCAGCAGTGAGGCCTTACTAGTACCTTCCTACGAGCAGTACTTC
CASSEALLVPSYEQYF
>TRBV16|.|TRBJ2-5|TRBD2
TGTGCCAGCAGCGCGACTAGCGGGCAAGAGACCCAGTACTTC
CASSATSGQETQYF
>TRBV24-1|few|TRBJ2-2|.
TGTGCCACCAGTGACCCGGGACGGAACACCGGGGAGCTGTTTTTT
CATSDPGRNTGELFF
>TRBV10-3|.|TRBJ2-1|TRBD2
TGTGCCATCAGACCCGGACTAGCGGGGGGCTCTTACAATGAGCAGTTCTTC
CAIRPGLAGGSYNEQFF
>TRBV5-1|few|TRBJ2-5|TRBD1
TGCGCCAGCAGTTATTCAGGGGGCATTCTTCAAGAGACCCAGTACTTC
CASSYSGGILQETQYF
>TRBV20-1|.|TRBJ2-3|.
TGCAGTGTGAGTGCCGCCTCGCAGTATTTT
CSVSAASQYF
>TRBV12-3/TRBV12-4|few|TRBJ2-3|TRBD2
TGTGCCAGCAGTTGGGCGAGCGGGGGGGTAAGCACAGATACGCAGTATTTT
CASSWASGGVSTDTQYF
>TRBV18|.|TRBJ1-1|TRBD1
TGTGCCAGCTCACCAGGAGGACAGGCGCTTGAAGCTTTCTTT
CASSPGGQALEAFF
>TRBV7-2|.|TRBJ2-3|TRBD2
TGTGCCAGCAGCTGGGATTACGCGGGGGGGTTTCAAGATACGCAGTATTTT
CASSWDYAGGFQDTQYF
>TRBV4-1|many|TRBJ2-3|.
TGTGCCAGCAGCCAAGAATCGACAGATACGCAGTATTTT
CASSQESTDTQYF
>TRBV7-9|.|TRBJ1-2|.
TGTGCCAGCAGCCCCGGGACATTCTATGGCTACACCTTC
CASSPGTFYGYTF
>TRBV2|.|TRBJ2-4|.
TGTGCCAGCAGAGGGTTCTTACCAGTAATGTACGTTCAGTACTTC
CASRGFLPVMYVQYF
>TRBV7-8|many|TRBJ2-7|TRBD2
TGTGCCAGCAGCTTACCAGCGGGATGGGGACCCGAGCAGTACTTC
CASSLPAGWGPEQYF
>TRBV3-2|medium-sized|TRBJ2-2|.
TGTGCCAGCAGCCAGCTGACTCTGAACACCGGGGAGCTGTTTTTT
CASSQLTLNTGELFF
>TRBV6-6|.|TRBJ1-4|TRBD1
TGTGCCAGCACAGGGGGCACTAATGAAAAACTGTTTTTT
CASTGGTNEKLFF
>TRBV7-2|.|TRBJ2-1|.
TGTGCCAGCAGCTCTATAACAGGTGATAATGAGCAGTTCTTC
CASSSITGDNEQFF
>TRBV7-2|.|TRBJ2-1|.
TGTGCCAGCAGCTTAGTCAATCAGGAGCAGTTCTTC
CASSLVNQEQFF
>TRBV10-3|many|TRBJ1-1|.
TGTGCCATCAGTGAATGGGCCACTGAAGCTTTCTTT
CAISEWATEAFF
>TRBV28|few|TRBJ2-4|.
TGTGCCAGCAGTTTAATTCCTTCGGTCAAAAACATTCAGTACTTC
CASSLIPSVKNIQYF
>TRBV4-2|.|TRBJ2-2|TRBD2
TGTGCCAGCAGCCAAGATTCGCCTAGCGGGAGGGGGTCCGGGGAGCTGTTTTTT
CASSQDSPSGRGSGELFF
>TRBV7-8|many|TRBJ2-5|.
TGTGCCAGCAGCGGGGACATTCGGGCCAAGGCCCAGTACTTC
CASSGDIRAKAQYF
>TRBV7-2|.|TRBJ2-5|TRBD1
TGTGCCAGCGCGGGGACAGGGTTGGAGACCCAGTACTTC
CASAGTGLETQYF
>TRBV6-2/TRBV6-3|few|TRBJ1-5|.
TGTGCCAGCAGTCAAAGGACAGTCCGGAGTCAGCCCCAGCATTTT
CASSQRTVRSQPQHF
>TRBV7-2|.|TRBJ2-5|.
TGTGCCAGCAGCTTAGACGGCAAACCGCTGTCGACCCAGTACTTC
CASSLDGKPLSTQYF
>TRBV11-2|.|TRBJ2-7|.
TGTGCCAGCAGCTTAGGTCCGAAGCACTTCTACGAGCAGTACTTC
CASSLGPKHFYEQYF
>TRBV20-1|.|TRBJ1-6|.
TGCAGTGCTAGGAATACAGGGAAATCACCCCTCCACTTT
CSARNTGKSPLHF
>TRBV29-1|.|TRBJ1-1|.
TGCAGCGTTGCCGGGGTGGACACTGAAGCTTTCTTT
CSVAGVDTEAFF
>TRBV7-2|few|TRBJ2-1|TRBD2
TGTGCCAGCAGCTTATCCCGGATTAGCGGGACCAAAAATGAGCAGTTCTTC
CASSLSRISGTKNEQFF
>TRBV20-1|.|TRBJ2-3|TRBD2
TGCAGTGCTAGATGGCGGGGGGGTGCAGATACGCAGTATTTT
CSARWRGGADTQYF
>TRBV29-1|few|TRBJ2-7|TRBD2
TGCAGCGTTAAAAGCTATAGCGGGGGAAACTACGAGCAGTACTTC
CSVKSYSGGNYEQYF
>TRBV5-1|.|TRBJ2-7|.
TGCGCCAGCAGCTACCGGGCGGGGCGATCCTACGAGCAGTACTTC
CASSYRAGRSYEQYF
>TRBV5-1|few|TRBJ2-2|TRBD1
TGCGCCAGCAGCTTGTTCACAGGGGGCCCCACCGGGGAGCTGTTTTTT
CASSLFTGGPTGELFF
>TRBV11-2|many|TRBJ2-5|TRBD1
TGTGCCAGCAGCTACCGGGACAGAGTTAAGACCCAGTACTTC
CASSYRDRVKTQYF
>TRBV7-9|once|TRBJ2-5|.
TGTGCCAGCAGCTTAGCGCTAGGGGGTGAGACCCAGTACTTC
CASSLALGGETQYF
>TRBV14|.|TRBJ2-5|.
TGTGCCAGCAGCCAGCCACGGGTAGTGCCGCAGCAGGAGACCCAGTACTTC
CASSQPRVVPQQETQYF
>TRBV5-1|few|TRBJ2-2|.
TGCGCCAGCAGCTATAGGACAGCGAACACCGGGGAGCTGTTTTTT
CASSYRTANTGELFF
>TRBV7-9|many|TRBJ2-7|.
TGTGCCAGCAGCTTAGAATTTAGTGAGCAGTACTTC
CASSLEFSEQYF
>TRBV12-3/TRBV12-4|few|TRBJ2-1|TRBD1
TGTGCCAGCAGCGACCTCGGGACAGAGAGCTCCTACAATGAGCAGTTCTTC
CASSDLGTESSYNEQFF
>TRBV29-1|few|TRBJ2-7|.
TGCAGCGTTTCCCTCTCCTACGAGCAGTACTTC
CSVSLSYEQYF
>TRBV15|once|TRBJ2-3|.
TGTGCCACCAGCAGGAAGACGGGTACGCAGTATTTT
CATSRKTGTQYF
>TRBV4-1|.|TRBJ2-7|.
TGCGCCAGCAGCCAAGAGGGGTACCCAACCGCGTACGAGCAGTACTTC
CASSQEGYPTAYEQYF
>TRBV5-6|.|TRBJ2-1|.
TGTGCCCCCGGGCAGGGGAAAAGGGGATATGGTTACAATGAGCAGTTCTTC
CAPGQGKRGYGYNEQFF
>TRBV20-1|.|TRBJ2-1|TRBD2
TGCAGTGCTAGAGATCCCCGACTAGCGGGAGAAAAGGCCTACAATGAGCAGTTCTTC
CSARDPRLAGEKAYNEQFF
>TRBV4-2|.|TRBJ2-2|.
TGTGCCAGCAGCCAAGAAGACACGCCGCTGTTGGAGCTGTTTTTT
CASSQEDTPLLELFF
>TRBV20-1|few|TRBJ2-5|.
TGCAGTGCTAGAGATACTAGTTGGTGGGAGACCCAGTACTTC
CSARDTSWWETQYF
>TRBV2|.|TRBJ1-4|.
TGTGCCAGCATAGGGGGACCGAATGAAAAACTGTTTTTT
CASIGGPNEKLFF
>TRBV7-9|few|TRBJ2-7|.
TGTGCCAGCAGCTTAGAGTATACGGGACAAAAGTACTTC
CASSLEYTGQKYF
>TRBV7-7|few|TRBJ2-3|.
TGTGCCAGCAGCTTAGGTGGCCCAGGAACGCAGTATTTT
CASSLGGPGTQYF
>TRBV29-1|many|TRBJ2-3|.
TGCAGCGTTGACACGGGTACGCAGTATTTT
CSVDTGTQYF
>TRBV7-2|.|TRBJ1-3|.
TGTGCCAGCAGCTTAGTGGGGGGCTCTGGAAACACCATATATTTT
CASSLVGGSGNTIYF